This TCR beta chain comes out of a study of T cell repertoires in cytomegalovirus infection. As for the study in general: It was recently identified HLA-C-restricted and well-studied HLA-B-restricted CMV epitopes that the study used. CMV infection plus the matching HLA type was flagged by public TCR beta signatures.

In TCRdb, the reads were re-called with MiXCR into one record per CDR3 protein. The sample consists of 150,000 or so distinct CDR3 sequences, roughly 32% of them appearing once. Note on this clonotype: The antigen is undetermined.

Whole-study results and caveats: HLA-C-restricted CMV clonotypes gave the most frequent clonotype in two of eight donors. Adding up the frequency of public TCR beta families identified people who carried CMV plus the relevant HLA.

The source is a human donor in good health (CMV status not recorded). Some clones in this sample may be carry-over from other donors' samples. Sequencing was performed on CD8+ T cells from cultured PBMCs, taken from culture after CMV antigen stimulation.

The CDR3 loop is CASSPLFRDSYNEQFF. The CDR3 DNA follows: TGTGCCAGCTCACCATTGTTCAGGGATTCCTACAATGAGCAGTTCTTC. The rearrangement joins TRBV18 to TRBJ2-1, with a possible D match to TRBD1 (5 bases). The CDR3 length is 16 residues. Trimming pared 2 bases from V and 1 base from J, leaving 12 bases between. CDR1 and CDR2 from the germline V gene are KGHSH and LQKENI.